These T cell receptor beta chains were read from a single sample in a study of control samples from healthy donors and cancer patients. Profiled with immunoSEQ multiplex PCR; TCRdb holds only in-frame clones, not every one. The repertoire has fewer than 200,000 clones, 90% of them found once; the top ten carry 1.2% to 1.5%. Sequenced sample: blood. Receptor source: a woman in her forties or fifties in good health. The CDR3 runs from the conserved cysteine through the conserved F or W. The order of the fields is V gene, clone size, J gene, D gene, CDR3 protein, CDR3 DNA. A D gene is named only where the DNA matches it firmly. Some rows mark clone size as missing; the rest say once, few, many or name a class of expanded clone.

TRBV10-3	-	TRBJ1-1	-	CAIRQGNTEAFF	TGTGCCATCAGGCAGGGTAACACTGAAGCTTTCTTT
TRBV5-1	-	TRBJ1-6	-	CASSSRPTSSASPLHF	TGCGCCAGCAGCTCGCGGCCGACGAGTTCTGCATCACCCCTCCACTTT
TRBV5-4	-	TRBJ2-5	TRBD2	CASSLAGGGGETQYF	TGTGCCAGCAGCCTAGCGGGAGGGGGGGGTGAGACCCAGTACTTC
TRBV30	-	TRBJ1-1	-	CAWVGLGMTNTEAFF	TGTGCCTGGGTCGGGCTGGGTATGACGAACACTGAAGCTTTCTTT
TRBV5-8	-	TRBJ2-5	TRBD2	CASSPMVGRVVETQYF	TGTGCCAGCAGCCCCATGGTGGGGAGGGTTGTAGAGACCCAGTACTTC
TRBV7-2	-	TRBJ1-1	-	CASSSYNPNEAFF	TGTGCCAGCAGCTCCTATAATCCGAATGAAGCTTTCTTT
TRBV19	once	TRBJ2-7	-	CASGPGSDYEQYF	TGTGCCAGCGGACCAGGGTCGGACTACGAGCAGTACTTC
TRBV6-5	-	TRBJ2-7	TRBD2	CASSYSWRGVYEQYF	TGTGCCAGCAGTTACTCCTGGCGGGGGGTCTACGAGCAGTACTTC
TRBV19	-	TRBJ2-5	-	CASRSAGLAKETQYF	TGTGCCAGTAGGTCCGCGGGGCTAGCGAAAGAGACCCAGTACTTC
TRBV6-2/TRBV6-3	-	TRBJ2-3	-	CASSYSRAVRDTQYF	TGTGCCAGCAGTTACTCGCGCGCGGTGCGAGATACGCAGTATTTT
TRBV4-3	-	TRBJ1-1	-	CASSQAPNRRNTEAFF	TGCGCCAGCAGCCAAGCTCCCAACAGGAGAAACACTGAAGCTTTCTTT
TRBV9	-	TRBJ1-5	-	CASSEGDSTNQPQHF	TGTGCCAGCAGCGAGGGTGACAGTACGAATCAGCCCCAGCATTTT
TRBV6-1	-	TRBJ1-1	-	CASSESFPRPRYPFF	TGTGCCAGCAGTGAATCCTTTCCCAGGCCACGCTATCCTTTCTTT
TRBV5-4	once	TRBJ2-7	TRBD1	CASSSTGGKVYEQYF	TGTGCCAGCAGCTCGACAGGGGGAAAAGTCTACGAGCAGTACTTC
TRBV5-1	-	TRBJ2-1	TRBD2	CASSLGASGYNEQFF	TGCGCCAGCAGCTTGGGGGCTAGCGGGTACAATGAGCAGTTCTTC
TRBV2	-	TRBJ2-3	-	CASRVGTDTQYF	TGTGCCAGCAGGGTCGGCACAGATACGCAGTATTTT
TRBV9	-	TRBJ2-2	TRBD1	CASSVEGQGTGELFF	TGTGCCAGCAGCGTAGAGGGACAGGGCACCGGGGAGCTGTTTTTT
TRBV18	-	TRBJ2-2	TRBD1	CASSPRQGTNTGELFF	TGTGCCAGCTCACCCAGACAGGGGACGAACACCGGGGAGCTGTTTTTT
TRBV5-6	-	TRBJ2-2	TRBD1	CASSGTGATGELFF	TGTGCCAGCAGCGGGACAGGGGCCACCGGGGAGCTGTTTTTT
TRBV6-5	-	TRBJ1-1	-	CASTRDPWTEAFF	TGTGCCAGCACCCGGGACCCTTGGACTGAAGCTTTCTTT
TRBV30	-	TRBJ1-6	-	CAWSRLPRQRYYNSPLHF	TGTGCCTGGAGTAGATTACCCCGACAACGCTACTATAATTCACCCCTCCACTTT
TRBV5-4	-	TRBJ1-1	-	CASSLQGRYTEAFF	TGTGCCAGCAGCTTACAGGGCCGGTACACTGAAGCTTTCTTT
TRBV24-1	-	TRBJ2-1	TRBD1	CATSDPRQGAGRNEQFF	TGTGCCACCAGTGATCCCCGGCAGGGGGCGGGTAGGAATGAGCAGTTCTTC
TRBV5-1	few	TRBJ1-2	-	CASSLIGGTSNYGYTF	TGCGCCAGCAGCTTGATTGGGGGCACCTCTAACTATGGCTACACCTTC
TRBV28	-	TRBJ1-3	-	CASSFQGSGNTIYF	TGTGCCAGCTCCTTTCAGGGTTCTGGAAACACCATATATTTT
TRBV4-3	-	TRBJ2-3	-	CASSQDALTDTQYF	TGCGCCAGCAGCCAAGACGCACTCACAGATACGCAGTATTTT
TRBV9	-	TRBJ2-7	TRBD1	CASSVAGQAHEQYF	TGTGCCAGCAGCGTAGCGGGACAGGCCCACGAGCAGTACTTC
TRBV15	-	TRBJ2-1	TRBD2	CATSHRGGRANEQFF	TGTGCCACCAGCCACCGGGGCGGGAGGGCCAATGAGCAGTTCTTC
TRBV23-1	-	TRBJ2-6	-	CASRSSGANVLTF	TGCGCCAGCAGGAGCTCTGGGGCCAACGTCCTGACTTTC
TRBV4-3	-	TRBJ1-4	TRBD1	CASSLGGSGTVNEKLFF	TGCGCCAGCAGCCTGGGGGGATCCGGGACAGTGAATGAAAAACTGTTTTTT
TRBV20-1	-	TRBJ1-2	TRBD1	CSGLGGVGYTF	TGCAGTGGTTTAGGGGGCGTAGGCTACACCTTC
TRBV10-3	-	TRBJ1-5	-	CAISESQGSDQPQHF	TGTGCCATCAGTGAGTCTCAGGGGTCGGATCAGCCCCAGCATTTT